These T cell receptor beta chains were read from a single sample in a study of blood T cell repertoires in COVID-19. Profiling relied on immunoSEQ multiplex PCR, and the TCRdb table lists in-frame clones only, not all of them. The sample holds 230,000 or so clones; about 80% are singletons and the top ten take approximately 4%. The sequencing input was peripheral blood. These receptors came from a man between 45 and 60 years old with active or convalescent COVID-19. Both conserved end residues are part of each CDR3. D genes are given only for firm matches. Expanded clones are given a class, and other clones once, few, many or no size at all.

J gene | V gene | D gene | clone size | CDR3 DNA | CDR3 protein
TRBJ2-5 | TRBV4-2 | TRBD2 | - | TGTGCCAGCAGCCAAGGTCTAGCGGGACAAGAGACCCAGTACTTC | CASSQGLAGQETQYF
TRBJ1-1 | TRBV5-4 | TRBD1 | - | TGTGCCAGCAGCGACAGGGAGAGGATTGAAGCTTTCTTT | CASSDRERIEAFF
TRBJ1-1 | TRBV10-3 | TRBD1 | - | TGTGCCATCAGTGAACCGGGACAGGCAGAGGCTTTCTTT | CAISEPGQAEAFF
TRBJ1-5 | TRBV6-1 | - | - | TGTGCCAGCAGTGAATCGGCAGGTCGCCAGCCCCAGCATTTT | CASSESAGRQPQHF
TRBJ2-1 | TRBV10-3 | TRBD2 | - | TGTGCCACGGGACTAGCGGGGGGGCTGGGTGAGCAGTTCTTC | CATGLAGGLGEQFF
TRBJ2-2 | TRBV6-5 | TRBD2 | - | TGTGCCAGCAGTTACGTAGCGGGGGAGACCGGGGAGCTGTTTTTT | CASSYVAGETGELFF
TRBJ1-1 | TRBV7-8 | - | - | TGTGCCAGCAGCTTAGTGATGGGGGCCACAATGAACACTGAAGCTTTCTTT | CASSLVMGATMNTEAFF
TRBJ1-2 | TRBV19 | - | - | TGTGCCAGTAGTACGTTGACAGAGAGCAACTATGGCTACACCTTC | CASSTLTESNYGYTF
TRBJ2-2 | TRBV5-6 | TRBD1 | - | TGTGCCAGCAGCTTACAGGGGGTTGGCACCGGGGAGCTGTTTTTT | CASSLQGVGTGELFF
TRBJ1-1 | TRBV6-5 | TRBD1 | - | TGTGCCAGCAGGGGAACAGGGGGCAAAACTGAAGCTTTCTTT | CASRGTGGKTEAFF
TRBJ2-7 | TRBV12-5 | TRBD1 | - | TGTGCTAGTGGTTTGAACCCGACAGGGGCGCGGGAGCAGTACTTC | CASGLNPTGAREQYF
TRBJ1-6 | TRBV7-3 | - | - | TGTGCCAGCAGCTTAACACCGGGGGTCAATTCACCCCTCCACTTT | CASSLTPGVNSPLHF
TRBJ2-2 | TRBV4-3 | - | - | TGCGCCAGCAGCCACTGCCCCCGGGACACCTCACACCGGGGAGCTGTTTTT | CASSHCPRDTSHRGAVF
TRBJ2-3 | TRBV2 | TRBD2 | - | TGTGCCAGCAGTGAAGTGGAGCGGGGGCCAACCACAGATACGCAGTATTTT | CASSEVERGPTTDTQYF
TRBJ2-7 | TRBV18 | - | - | TGTGCCAGCTCACCACCCTCAGGCTCCTACGAGCAGTACTTC | CASSPPSGSYEQYF
TRBJ1-3 | TRBV7-2 | TRBD1 | - | TGTGCCAGCAGCTTAGACAGGGGGCCTGGAAACACCATATATTTT | CASSLDRGPGNTIYF
TRBJ2-7 | TRBV29-1 | - | - | TGCAGCGTTGTTGAGCAGGTCGGCTCCTACGAGCAGTACTTC | CSVVEQVGSYEQYF
TRBJ1-1 | TRBV30 | - | once | TGTGCCTGGAGTGAACAGATGAACACTGAAGCTTTCTTT | CAWSEQMNTEAFF
TRBJ1-4 | TRBV19 | - | - | TGTGCCAGTAGTATAGGCGGCAGACTTGCAACTAATGAAAAACTGTTTTTT | CASSIGGRLATNEKLFF
TRBJ1-2 | TRBV23-1 | - | - | TGCGCCAGTCAACAGGGATCAGCTAACTATGGCTACACCTTC | CASQQGSANYGYTF
TRBJ2-2 | TRBV12-3/TRBV12-4 | - | - | TGTGCCAGCAGCCCAAGGGGTACCGGGGAGCTGTTTTTT | CASSPRGTGELFF
TRBJ1-2 | TRBV5-5 | TRBD1 | once | TGTGCCAGCAGCTTGGAGGGGGCCGGGGGCTACACCTTC | CASSLEGAGGYTF
TRBJ2-7 | TRBV2 | - | - | TGTGCCAGCGCTGGGGCTCCTCCTGGCGAGCAGTACTTC | CASAGAPPGEQYF
TRBJ2-7 | TRBV19 | - | - | TGTGCCAGTAGTATTGGTGACAGACCATTAGGGGAGCAGTACTTC | CASSIGDRPLGEQYF
TRBJ1-1 | TRBV5-1 | TRBD1 | - | TGCGCCAGCAGCCTCTCCGCGACAGGGGCAAACACTGAAGCTTTCTTT | CASSLSATGANTEAFF
TRBJ1-2 | TRBV6-5 | - | - | TGTGCCAGCAGTTACTCTCGGGAGATCCATGGCTACACCTTC | CASSYSREIHGYTF
TRBJ1-2 | TRBV10-3 | TRBD1 | - | TGTGCCATCACTGACAGGGGCGTAGATGGCTACACCTTC | CAITDRGVDGYTF
TRBJ2-3 | TRBV19 | - | once | TGTGCCAGTTCGTTGGGGCCTAGCACAGATACGCAGTATTTT | CASSLGPSTDTQYF
TRBJ1-3 | TRBV7-2 | TRBD1 | - | TGTGCCAGCAGCACGGACAGGGGTTACACCATATATTTT | CASSTDRGYTIYF
TRBJ2-1 | TRBV6-6 | - | - | TGTGCCAGCAGCCAACTCCCTAGGACAGTCAATGAGCAGTTCTTC | CASSQLPRTVNEQFF
TRBJ2-6 | TRBV5-8 | - | few | TGTGCCAGCAGCCCCCGCTCTGGGGCCAACGTCCTGACTTTC | CASSPRSGANVLTF
TRBJ2-1 | TRBV11-3 | - | - | TGTGCCAGCAGCTTCTCTTGGCGGGGCCCCTACAATGAGCAGTTCTTC | CASSFSWRGPYNEQFF
TRBJ2-7 | TRBV7-9 | - | - | TGTGCCAGCAGCCCCGCGACAGGCCTGATTTCCTACGAGCAGTACTTC | CASSPATGLISYEQYF
TRBJ2-7 | TRBV19 | - | - | TGTGCCAGCAAATTTCAGGGAACCTACGAGCAGTACTTC | CASKFQGTYEQYF
TRBJ1-6 | TRBV3-1/TRBV3-2 | TRBD1 | - | TGTGCCAGCAGCCAGGGACAGATTAATTCACCCCTCCACTTT | CASSQGQINSPLHF
TRBJ1-1 | TRBV30 | - | once | TGTGCCTGGAGTATTTTTACAGCTCCAGGGATGAACACTGAAGCTTTCTTT | CAWSIFTAPGMNTEAFF
TRBJ2-2 | TRBV19 | - | - | TGTGCCAGTAGTGCTTCCAGGATCCAGGGCGGGGAGCTGTTTTTT | CASSASRIQGGELFF
TRBJ1-4 | TRBV24-1 | - | - | TGTGCCACCAGTGGCAGTTCATCAACTAATGAAAAACTGTTTTTT | CATSGSSSTNEKLFF
TRBJ1-6 | TRBV5-6 | - | - | TGTGCCAGCAGCTTGAACACCAATAATTCACCCCTCCACTTT | CASSLNTNNSPLHF
TRBJ1-4 | TRBV7-6 | - | - | TGTGCCAGCAAGGGGGTATCGACTAATGAAAAACTGTTTTTT | CASKGVSTNEKLFF
TRBJ1-5 | TRBV28 | TRBD1 | - | TGTGCCAGCAGGCGAGGGACAGCAGGGAATTTT | CASRRGTAGNF
TRBJ2-4 | TRBV30 | - | - | TGTGCCTGGAGTCCACCGGGAAACATTCAGTACTTC | CAWSPPGNIQYF
TRBJ2-7 | TRBV27 | - | - | TGTGCCAGCAGCCTGGGAGGCGAGCAGTACTTC | CASSLGGEQYF
TRBJ1-4 | TRBV9 | TRBD1 | - | TGTGCCAGCAGCGTAGCGGAAGGAGGCAGGGGGGAAAAACTGTTTTTT | CASSVAEGGRGEKLFF
TRBJ1-6 | TRBV30 | - | few | TGTGCCTGGCAGGAACCCAATTCACCCCTCCACTTT | CAWQEPNSPLHF
TRBJ2-7 | TRBV19 | - | - | TGTGCCAGTAGTACGGACAGCCGGGAAGAGCAGTACTTC | CASSTDSREEQYF